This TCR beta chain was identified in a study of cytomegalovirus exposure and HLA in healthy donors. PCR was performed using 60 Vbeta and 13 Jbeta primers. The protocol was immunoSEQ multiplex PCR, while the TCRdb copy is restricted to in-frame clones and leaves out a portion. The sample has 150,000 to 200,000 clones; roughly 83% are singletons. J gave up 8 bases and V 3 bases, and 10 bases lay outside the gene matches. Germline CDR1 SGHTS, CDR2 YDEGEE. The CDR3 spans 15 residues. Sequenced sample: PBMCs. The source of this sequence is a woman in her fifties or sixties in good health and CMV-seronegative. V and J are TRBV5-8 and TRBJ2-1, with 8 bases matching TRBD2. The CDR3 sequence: CASSSGGAAVDEQFF. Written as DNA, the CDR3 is TGTGCCAGCAGCTCCGGGGGGGCCGCGGTCGATGAGCAGTTCTTC.